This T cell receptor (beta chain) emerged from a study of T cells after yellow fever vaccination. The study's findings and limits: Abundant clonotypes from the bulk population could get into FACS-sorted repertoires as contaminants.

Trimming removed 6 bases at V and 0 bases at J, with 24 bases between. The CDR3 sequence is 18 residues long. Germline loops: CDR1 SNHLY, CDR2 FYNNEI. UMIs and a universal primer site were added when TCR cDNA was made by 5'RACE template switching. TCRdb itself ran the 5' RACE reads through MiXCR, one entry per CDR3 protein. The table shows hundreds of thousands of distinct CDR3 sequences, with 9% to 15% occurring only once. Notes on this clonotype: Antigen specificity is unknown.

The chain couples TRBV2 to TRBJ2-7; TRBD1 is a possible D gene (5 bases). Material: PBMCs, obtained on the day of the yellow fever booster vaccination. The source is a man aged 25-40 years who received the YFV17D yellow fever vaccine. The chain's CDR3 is CASRRSRVRAYGSYEQYF. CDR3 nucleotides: TGTGCCAGCAGGCGGAGCAGGGTTAGGGCATATGGCTCCTACGAGCAGTACTTC. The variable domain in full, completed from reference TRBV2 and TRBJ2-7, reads EPEVTQTPSHQVTQMGQEVILRCVPISNHLYFYWYRQILGQKVEFLVSFYNNEISEKSEIFDDQFSVERPDGSNFTLKIRSTKLEDSAMYFCASRRSRVRAYGSYEQYFGPGTRLTVT.